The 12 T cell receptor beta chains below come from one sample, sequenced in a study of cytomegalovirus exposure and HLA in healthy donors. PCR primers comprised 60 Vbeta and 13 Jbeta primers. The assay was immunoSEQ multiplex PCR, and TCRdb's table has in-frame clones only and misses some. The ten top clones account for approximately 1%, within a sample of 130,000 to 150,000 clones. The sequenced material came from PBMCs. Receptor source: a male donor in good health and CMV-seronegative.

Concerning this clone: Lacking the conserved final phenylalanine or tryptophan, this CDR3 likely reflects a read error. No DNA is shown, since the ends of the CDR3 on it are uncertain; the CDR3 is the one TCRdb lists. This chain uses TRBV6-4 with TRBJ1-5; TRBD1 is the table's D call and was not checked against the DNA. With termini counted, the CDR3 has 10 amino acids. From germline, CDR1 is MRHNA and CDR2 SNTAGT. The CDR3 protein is CASRGQSALV.

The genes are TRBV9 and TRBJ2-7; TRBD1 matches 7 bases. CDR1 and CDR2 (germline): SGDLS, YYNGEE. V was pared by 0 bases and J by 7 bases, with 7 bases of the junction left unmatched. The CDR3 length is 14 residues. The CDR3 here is CASSVETGTGEQYF. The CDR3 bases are TGTGCCAGCAGCGTAGAGACAGGGACGGGGGAGCAGTACTTC.

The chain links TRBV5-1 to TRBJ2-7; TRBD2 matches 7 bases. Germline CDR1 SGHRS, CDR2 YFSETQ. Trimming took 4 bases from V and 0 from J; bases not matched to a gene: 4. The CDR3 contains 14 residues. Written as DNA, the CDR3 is TGCGCCAGCAGCCCCGGGGGGTCCTCCTACGAGCAGTACTTC. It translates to CASSPGGSSYEQYF.

For the CDR3, the DNA is TGTGCCAGCTCACCAGAGAATCGGGGCTCTGGGGCCAACGTCCTGACTTTC. It yields the protein CASSPENRGSGANVLTF. This rearrangement joins TRBV18 to TRBJ2-6, with D maybe TRBD2 (5 bases). Germline CDR1 reads KGHSH; CDR2 reads LQKENI. This CDR3 is 17 amino acids long. V lost 2 bases and J 0 bases, leaving 11 bases between the germline ends. The whole variable domain, filled in from reference TRBV18 and TRBJ2-6, reads NAGVMQNPRHLVRRRGQEARLRCSPMKGHSHVYWYRQLPEEGLKFMVYLQKENIIDESGMPKERFSAEFPKEGPSILRIQQVVRGDSAAYFCASSPENRGSGANVLTFGAGSRLTVL.

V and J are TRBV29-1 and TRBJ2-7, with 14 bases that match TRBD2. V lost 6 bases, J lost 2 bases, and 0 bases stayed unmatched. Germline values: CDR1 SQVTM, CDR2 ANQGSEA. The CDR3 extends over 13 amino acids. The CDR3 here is CSVGLAGAYEQYF. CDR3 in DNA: TGCAGCGTGGGACTAGCGGGGGCCTACGAGCAGTACTTC.

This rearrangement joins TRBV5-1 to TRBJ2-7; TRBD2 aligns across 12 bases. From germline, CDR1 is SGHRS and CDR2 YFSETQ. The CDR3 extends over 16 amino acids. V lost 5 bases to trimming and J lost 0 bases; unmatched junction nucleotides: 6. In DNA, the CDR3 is TGCGCCAGCAGACTAGCGGGGGGCCCCAGCTCCTACGAGCAGTACTTC. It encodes CASRLAGGPSSYEQYF.

The CDR3: CAVSETVYTGELFF. The DNA for the CDR3 is TGTGCCGTCTCTGAAACAGTCTACACCGGGGAGCTGTTTTTT. The chain is built from TRBV6-1 and TRBJ2-2; D not certain. Trimming removed 11 bases at V and 3 bases at J, with 16 bases between. The CDR3 totals 14 residues. CDR1 and CDR2 from the germline V gene are MNHNS and SASEGT.

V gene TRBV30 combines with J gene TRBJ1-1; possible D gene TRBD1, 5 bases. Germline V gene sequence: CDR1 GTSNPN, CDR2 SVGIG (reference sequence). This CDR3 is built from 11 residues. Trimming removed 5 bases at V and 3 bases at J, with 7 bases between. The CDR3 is CAWGGYTEAFF. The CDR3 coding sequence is TGTGCCTGGGGGGGGTACACTGAAGCTTTCTTT.

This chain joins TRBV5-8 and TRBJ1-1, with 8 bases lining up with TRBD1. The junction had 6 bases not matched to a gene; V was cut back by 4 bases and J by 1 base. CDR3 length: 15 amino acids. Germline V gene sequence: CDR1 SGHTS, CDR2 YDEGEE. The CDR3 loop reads CASSIYGTGNTEAFF. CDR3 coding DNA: TGTGCCAGCAGCATCTATGGGACAGGGAACACTGAAGCTTTCTTT. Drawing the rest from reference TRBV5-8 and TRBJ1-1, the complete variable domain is EAGVTQSPTHLIKTRGQQATLRCSPISGHTSVYWYQQALGLGLQFLLWYDEGEERNRGNFPPRFSGRQFPNYSSELNVNALELEDSALYLCASSIYGTGNTEAFFGQGTRLTVV.

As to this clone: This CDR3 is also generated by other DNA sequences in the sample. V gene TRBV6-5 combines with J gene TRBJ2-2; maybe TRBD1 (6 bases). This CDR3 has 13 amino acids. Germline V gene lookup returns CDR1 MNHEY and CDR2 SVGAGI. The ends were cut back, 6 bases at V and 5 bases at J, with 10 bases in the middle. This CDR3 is CASRLQGTGELFF. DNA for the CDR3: TGTGCCAGCAGATTACAGGGTACCGGGGAGCTGTTTTTT.

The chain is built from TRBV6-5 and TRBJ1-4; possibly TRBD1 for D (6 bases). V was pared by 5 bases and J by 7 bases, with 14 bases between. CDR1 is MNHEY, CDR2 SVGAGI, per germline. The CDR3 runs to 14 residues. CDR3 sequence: CASSGQGMGEKLFF. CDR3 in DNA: TGTGCCAGCAGTGGGCAGGGGATGGGTGAAAAACTGTTTTTT.

The CDR3 DNA reads TGTGCCAGCAGCTTAGTAACGGGTTGGCGTGGAGGGAACACCGGGGAGCTGTTTTTT. Translated: CASSLVTGWRGGNTGELFF. V gene TRBV11-2 combines with J gene TRBJ2-2; D is possibly TRBD2 (5 bases). V lost 1 base, J lost 1 base, and 19 bases lay in between. Germline V gives CDR1 SGHAT, CDR2 FQNNGV. The CDR3 has 19 residues.